What follows are 15 T cell receptor beta chains derived from one specimen sequenced in a study of control samples from healthy donors and cancer patients. Clones were read by immunoSEQ multiplex PCR, and TCRdb kept only the in-frame ones, dropping some. The sample lists about 120,000 clones; 90% to 95% were seen once. Sequencing input: blood. The source is a woman under 30 in good health.

The chain combines TRBV6-5 with TRBJ1-4; D possibly corresponds to TRBD1 (5 bases). CDR3 size: 14 residues. In germline, CDR1 is MNHEY, CDR2 SVGAGI. Trimming cost V 5 bases and J 7 bases, with 14 bases left between them. The CDR3 region is CASSQRGGTEKLFF. The CDR3, as DNA: TGTGCCAGCAGTCAACGGGGGGGGACTGAAAAACTGTTTTTT.

V is TRBV9 and J is TRBJ2-3; 9 nucleotides align to TRBD2. Germline V gene data show CDR1 as SGDLS and CDR2 as YYNGEE. The CDR3 is made up of 17 amino acids. J gave up 6 bases and V 4 bases, and 15 bases lay outside the gene matches. CDR3 sequence reads: CASSPDVAGVFGDTQYF. Here the CDR3 DNA reads TGTGCCAGCAGCCCTGACGTAGCGGGAGTTTTTGGGGATACGCAGTATTTT. Using reference TRBV9 and TRBJ2-3 for the parts outside the CDR3, the full variable domain is DSGVTQTPKHLITATGQRVTLRCSPRSGDLSVYWYQQSLDQGLQFLIQYYNGEERAKGNILERFSAQQFPDLHSELNLSSLELGDSALYFCASSPDVAGVFGDTQYFGPGTRLTVL.

The sample holds one count of this clone. The chain has TRBV27 and TRBJ2-2; D unresolved. Germline assignment: CDR1 MNHEY and CDR2 SMNVEV (reference sequence). V shed 0 bases and J shed 7 bases, with 9 bases lying between them. This CDR3 comprises 14 residues. CDR3 DNA: TGTGCCAGCAGTTTATCGGAAGAGAGCGGGGAGCTGTTTTTT. As protein: CASSLSEESGELFF.

The rearrangement uses TRBV5-4 and TRBJ2-7, with 8 bases aligning to TRBD2. The CDR3 covers 14 residues. V lost 0 bases, J lost 5 bases, and 4 bases stayed unmatched. CDR1 SGHNT and CDR2 YYREEE come from the germline V gene (reference sequence). CDR3 in amino acids: CASSLESGSHEQYF. In nucleotides, the CDR3 is TGTGCCAGCAGCTTGGAAAGCGGGAGCCACGAGCAGTACTTC.

This chain connects TRBV6-2 or TRBV6-3 to TRBJ1-1, with TRBD1 identical over 8 bases. Germline CDR1 is MNHEY and CDR2 is SVGEGT. Trimming took 4 bases from V and 5 from J; bases not matched to a gene: 9. This CDR3 spans 15 amino acids. CDR3 DNA sequence: TGTGCCAGCAGTTCATTTTGGACAGGGATAACTGAAGCTTTCTTT. This gives the protein CASSSFWTGITEAFF.

The V call is TRBV15, the J call TRBJ1-2, with a tentative D call TRBD1 (5 bases). Looked up from germline, CDR1 is LNHNV and CDR2 is YYDKDF (reference sequence). The CDR3 totals 13 residues. Trimming left V 5 bases short and J 2 bases short, with 9 bases between. The CDR3 is CATSRDRNYGYTF. The CDR3 DNA reads as TGTGCCACCAGCCGTGACAGAAACTATGGCTACACCTTC.

The CDR3 here is CATSDGTVYGYTF. As DNA, the CDR3 is TGTGCCACCAGTGACGGGACAGTCTATGGCTACACCTTC. The V and J genes are TRBV24-1 and TRBJ1-2, with 7 bases matching TRBD1. Per germline, CDR1 KGHDR and CDR2 SFDVKD. The CDR3 spans 13 residues. Trimming cost V 4 bases and J 4 bases; bases outside gene matches: 2.

About this clone: The junction and the germline gene differ at one end; a read error may be behind it. This sequence joins TRBV6-1 and TRBJ2-7, with D possibly matching TRBD2 (7 bases). This CDR3 region has 20 residues. CDR1 MNHNS and CDR2 SASEGT come from the germline V gene. DNA of the CDR3: TGTGCCAGCCGTGAGGGGGGGGGCACGTCCACAGGCAGCCTACACTACGAGCAGTACTTC. Translating gives CASREGGGTSTGSLHYEQYF.

The rearrangement links TRBV5-1 to TRBJ1-2; D call uncertain. Germline CDR1 and CDR2: SGHRS and YFSETQ. CDR3 size: 15 residues. V gave up 4 bases and J gave up 4 bases, with 17 bases separating them. The CDR3 reads CASSPVASRVYGYTF. Here the CDR3 DNA reads TGCGCCAGCAGCCCGGTCGCGTCCCGGGTCTATGGCTACACCTTC.

This clone was counted a few times. V gene TRBV27 combines with J gene TRBJ1-5; D ambiguous. This CDR3 region has 14 residues. Trimming took off 2 bases at V and 2 bases at J, with 7 bases between the two ends. Germline CDR1 is MNHEY and CDR2 is SMNVEV (reference sequence). The CDR3 region is CASSLKGGNQPQHF. CDR3 coding DNA: TGTGCCAGCAGTTTAAAGGGTGGCAATCAGCCCCAGCATTTT.

This chain uses TRBV7-3 with TRBJ2-2; D may be TRBD2 (6 bases). The CDR3 runs 16 residues. V lost 1 base and J lost 5, with 14 bases in between. Germline CDR1 is SGHTA and CDR2 is FQGTGA. The CDR3 DNA sequence: TGTGCCAGCAGCTTAATCGGAGGGGACGGGACCGGGGAGCTGTTTTTT. Translated: CASSLIGGDGTGELFF. Looking up the rest from reference TRBV7-3 and TRBJ2-2 gives the full variable domain: GAGVSQTPSNKVTEKGKYVELRCDPISGHTALYWYRQSLGQGPEFLIYFQGTGAADDSGLPNDRFFAVRPEGSVSTLKIQRTERGDSAVYLCASSLIGGDGTGELFFGEGSRLTVL.

The chain couples TRBV19 to TRBJ2-2; 9 positions agree with TRBD2. This CDR3 region has 16 residues. Germline CDR1 reads LNHDA; CDR2 reads SQIVND (reference sequence). Unmatched junction bases numbered 8, after V lost 6 bases and J lost 3 bases. This chain's CDR3 is CASSLTAGGHTGELFF. The CDR3 nucleotides are TGTGCCAGTAGCCTCACAGCGGGAGGTCACACCGGGGAGCTGTTTTTT.

This chain uses TRBV4-1 with TRBJ2-5, with D perhaps being TRBD1 or TRBD2 (5 bases each). The CDR3 runs to 15 residues. Germline values: CDR1 MGHRA, CDR2 YSYEKL. Trimming left V 0 bases short and J 5 bases short, with 13 bases between. The CDR3, as DNA: TGCGCCAGCAGCCAAGATTGGGGGAAGCAGGAGACCCAGTACTTC. This encodes CASSQDWGKQETQYF.

The J gene is TRBJ2-1, the V gene TRBV13; 16 bases fit TRBD2. After removal of 5 bases from V and 12 bases from J, the junction contained 7 bases not matched to a gene. This CDR3 contains 15 residues. Per germline, CDR1 PRHDT and CDR2 FYEKMQ (reference sequence). The CDR3 sequence: CASSLGLAGGPGQFF. The CDR3, as DNA: TGTGCCAGCAGCCTGGGACTAGCGGGAGGGCCCGGGCAGTTCTTC. Supplemented by reference TRBV13 and TRBJ2-1, the full variable domain reads AAGVIQSPRHLIKEKRETATLKCYPIPRHDTVYWYQQGPGQDPQFLISFYEKMQSDKGSIPDRFSAQQFSDYHSELNMSSLELGDSALYFCASSLGLAGGPGQFFGPGTRLTVL.

The gene calls are TRBV6-2 or TRBV6-3 and TRBJ2-1; D might be TRBD1 (5 bases). Trimming removed 3 bases from V and 8 bases from J, with 14 bases in between. This CDR3 spans 14 amino acids. Germline V CDR1 and CDR2: MNHEY, SVGEGT. Here the CDR3 DNA reads TGTGCCAGCAGTTATTTCAGGGTTGTACATGAGCAGTTCTTC. Translated, it gives CASSYFRVVHEQFF.